The T cell receptor (beta chain) described here comes from a study of human T cells and chemical hapten exposure. Unique molecular identifiers were attached to individual cDNA molecules within the library. TCRdb re-analysed the reads in MiXCR, keeping a single row per CDR3 protein. The top ten clones hold roughly 1.5% of a sample with 120,000 or so distinct CDR3 sequences, about 7.7% of them seen once. Findings and limits, study-wide: Unchanged with DPC sensitization were TCRs above 1 in 1000 frequency.

Unseparated into fractions, whole blood served as the source from which total RNA was extracted. Ten or more counts support this clonotype. What it binds is not known. The CDR3 contains 13 residues. V was pared by 3 bases and J by 9 bases, with 6 bases of the junction left unmatched. Germline-derived CDR1 and CDR2 are DFQATT and SNEGSKA (reference sequence). The sample comprised whole blood. This clonotype was sampled from a human donor in good health. Some clones in this sample may be carry-over from other donors' samples. This chain joins TRBV20-1 and TRBJ1-3; 9 bases align to TRBD1. Written as DNA, the CDR3 is TGCAGTGCTAGGGCTGGACAGGGGATCACCATATATTTT. Protein product: CSARAGQGITIYF.